The clone carrying this TCR beta chain appeared a few times. Trimming cost V 7 bases and J 3 bases; bases outside gene matches: 6. Germline-derived CDR1 and CDR2 are DFQATT and SNEGSKA (reference sequence). This CDR3 contains 13 residues. In TCRdb, the reads were re-called with MiXCR into one record per CDR3 protein. Of 130,000 or so distinct CDR3 sequences in the sample, 5.5% to 7% were seen once. This sample is part of a study of T cell repertoires in cytomegalovirus infection. The sequence was obtained from a human donor in good health (CMV status not recorded). Some clones in this sample may be carry-over from other donors' samples. Material: PBMCs. The chain recombines TRBV20-1 with TRBJ2-3, with TRBD2 identical over 8 bases. CDR3 sequence reads: CSVGRGATDTQYF. The CDR3 DNA sequence: TGCAGTGTCGGGCGGGGGGCAACAGATACGCAGTATTTT.